These 9 T cell receptor beta chains came from one sample sequenced in a study of blood T cells in healthy people across ages (dated by TCRdb to the mid-2010s). Receptor libraries were prepared by 5' RACE. Instrument used: Illumina HiSeq 2500. The second PCR ran for roughly 6 to 11 cycles and used a J-beta primer mix along with a sample-barcoded 5' primer. TCRdb applied fastp at Q25 and MiXCR to the public reads, then kept only in-frame beta chains. CDR3 protein sequences are deduplicated, and each keeps its most common genes and DNA. The sample table shows more than 800,000 distinct CDR3 sequences, and more than 35% are seen once. The leading ten clones occupy approximately 17% of the sample. Sequences were obtained from blood. The receptors derive from a woman aged 60-75 years in good health.

V usage is TRBV12-5 and J usage is TRBJ2-3; D uncertain. Trimming left V 4 bases short and J 4 bases short, with 3 bases between. This CDR3 has 11 residues. The germline V gene has CDR1 LGHNT and CDR2 FRNRAP. The CDR3 nucleotides are TGTGCTAGTGGTTCGGCAGATACGCAGTATTTT. This codes for CASGSADTQYF.

The chain combines TRBV15 with TRBJ2-7, with D unclear. The CDR3 length is 13 residues. CDR1 LNHNV and CDR2 YYDKDF come from the germline V gene (reference sequence). V dropped 3 bases and J dropped 4 bases, with 10 bases sitting between them. This CDR3 is CATSRTGLYEQYF. The CDR3 DNA reads as TGTGCCACCAGCAGGACCGGGCTTTACGAGCAGTACTTC.

This clonotype was seen a handful of times. A much larger clone sits a single nucleotide away, making a read error possible. The chain links TRBV12-3 or TRBV12-4 to TRBJ2-7, with TRBD2 as a possible D gene (6 bases). This CDR3 has 13 amino acids. CDR3 sequence (DNA): TGTGCCGGCAGTTTAGGAGGGGCCTACGAGCAGTACTTC. This sequence encodes CAGSLGGAYEQYF.

Regarding this clonotype: The junction shows a germline mismatch at one end, possibly a read error. V usage is TRBV11-2 and J usage is TRBJ2-3; D assignment may be TRBD1 or TRBD2 (5 bases each). The length of the CDR3 is 15 residues. Germline values: CDR1 SGHAT, CDR2 FQNNGV. CDR3 sequence reads: CASSSIRRDPDTQFF. The CDR3, as DNA: TGTGCCAGCAGCTCCATACGTAGGGACCCAGATACGCAGTTTTTT.

In the case of this clonotype: A much larger clone is a single base away; this may be a read error. The chain carries TRBV14 and TRBJ2-1, with 9 bases that match TRBD2. Looked up from germline, CDR1 is SGHDN and CDR2 is FVKESK. This CDR3 region has 15 residues. J lost 4 bases, V lost 11 bases, and 12 bases had no gene match. CDR3 sequence: CACQSGTSRYNEQFF. CDR3 DNA sequence: TGTGCCTGCCAATCCGGGACTAGCCGTTACAATGAGCAGTTCTTC.

This chain joins TRBV6-1 and TRBJ2-1; D is perhaps TRBD2 (6 bases). CDR3 length equals 14 residues. The germline V gene has CDR1 MNHNS and CDR2 SASEGT. V lost 4 bases and J lost 4, with 11 bases in between. In nucleotides, the CDR3 is TGTGCCAGCAGTGTGGCTAGCGTTTACAATGAGCAGTTCTTC. Amino acids: CASSVASVYNEQFF.

As regards this clonotype: A read error is possible here, since a much larger clone lies one base away. CDR3 DNA: TGTGTCAGCATGGGGCAGACCCACTACGAGCAGTACTTC. It translates to CVSMGQTHYEQYF. This chain connects TRBV25-1 to TRBJ2-7, with D possibly matching TRBD1 (5 bases). The CDR3 sequence is 13 residues long. Germline V gene data show CDR1 as MGHDK and CDR2 as SYGVNS.

Only a few counts were recorded for this clonotype. The genes are TRBV6-1 and TRBJ1-2; D is unresolved. CDR3 length equals 14 residues. Germline V gene data show CDR1 as MNHNS and CDR2 as SASEGT. The V end was cut by 0 bases, the J end by 6 bases, with 11 bases between. DNA of the CDR3: TGTGCCAGCAGTGAAGCTCTGGCTCGGGATGGCTACACCTTC. It codes for CASSEALARDGYTF.

A few counts support this clonotype. The chain combines TRBV12-5 with TRBJ2-1; the match to TRBD2 covers 11 bases. The CDR3 extends over 20 amino acids. From germline, CDR1 is LGHNT and CDR2 FRNRAP. Trimming took 4 bases from V and 3 from J; bases not matched to a gene: 17. The CDR3 loop is CASGSGGPKTSGSYYNEQFF. DNA for the CDR3: TGTGCTAGTGGTTCCGGAGGTCCGAAAACTAGCGGGAGTTACTACAATGAGCAGTTCTTC.